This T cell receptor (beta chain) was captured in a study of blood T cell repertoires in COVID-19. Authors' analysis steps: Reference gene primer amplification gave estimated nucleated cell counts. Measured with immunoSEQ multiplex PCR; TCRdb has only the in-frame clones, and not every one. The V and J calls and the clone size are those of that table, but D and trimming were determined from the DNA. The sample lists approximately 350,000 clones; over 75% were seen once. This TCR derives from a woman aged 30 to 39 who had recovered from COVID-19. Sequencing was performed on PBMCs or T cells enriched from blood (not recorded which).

The chain's CDR3 is CASSKGQGAFGANVLTF. Written as DNA, the CDR3 is TGTGCCAGCAGCAAGGGACAGGGGGCGTTCGGGGCCAACGTCCTGACTTTC. This rearrangement joins TRBV5-5 to TRBJ2-6; 12 nucleotides agree with TRBD1. Trimming took 4 bases from V and 4 from J; bases not matched to a gene: 6. This CDR3 comprises 17 residues. Germline CDR1 SGHKS, CDR2 YYEKEE (reference sequence).